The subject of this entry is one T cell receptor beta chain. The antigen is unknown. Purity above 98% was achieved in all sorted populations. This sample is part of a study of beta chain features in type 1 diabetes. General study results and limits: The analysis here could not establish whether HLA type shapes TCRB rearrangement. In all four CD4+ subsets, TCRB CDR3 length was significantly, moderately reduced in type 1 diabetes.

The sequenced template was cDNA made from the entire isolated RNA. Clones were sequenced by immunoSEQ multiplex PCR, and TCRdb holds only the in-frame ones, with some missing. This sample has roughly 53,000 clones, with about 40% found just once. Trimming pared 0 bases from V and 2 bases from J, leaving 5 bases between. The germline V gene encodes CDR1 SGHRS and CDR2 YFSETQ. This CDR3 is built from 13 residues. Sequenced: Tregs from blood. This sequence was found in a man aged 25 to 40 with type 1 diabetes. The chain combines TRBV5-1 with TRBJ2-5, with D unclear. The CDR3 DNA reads TGCGCCAGCAGCTTGGCACAGCAAGAGACCCAGTACTTC. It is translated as CASSLAQQETQYF. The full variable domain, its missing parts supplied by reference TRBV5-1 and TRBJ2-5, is KAGVTQTPRYLIKTRGQQVTLSCSPISGHRSVSWYQQTPGQGLQFLFEYFSETQRNKGNFPGRFSGRQFSNSRSEMNVSTLELGDSALYLCASSLAQQETQYFGPGTRLLVL.